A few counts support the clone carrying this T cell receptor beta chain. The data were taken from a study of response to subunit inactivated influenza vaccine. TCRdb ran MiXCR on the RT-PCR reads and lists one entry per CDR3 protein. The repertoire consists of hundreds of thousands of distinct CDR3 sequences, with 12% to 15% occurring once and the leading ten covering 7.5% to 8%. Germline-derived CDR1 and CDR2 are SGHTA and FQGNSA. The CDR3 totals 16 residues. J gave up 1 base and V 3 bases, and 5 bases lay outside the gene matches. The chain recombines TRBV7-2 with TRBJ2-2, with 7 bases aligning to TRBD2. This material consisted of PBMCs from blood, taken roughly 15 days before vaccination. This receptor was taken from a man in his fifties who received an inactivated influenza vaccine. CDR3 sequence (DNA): TGTGCCAGCAGCTTGGAAGCGGGGATGAACACCGGGGAGCTGTTTTTT. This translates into CASSLEAGMNTGELFF.